The source of this T cell receptor (beta chain) is a study of identical twins. This clonotype has more than one count but fewer than ten. TCRdb fed the 5' RACE reads into MiXCR, producing one record per CDR3 protein. The table shows about 220,000 distinct CDR3 sequences, with 7.5% occurring only once. These same data were also listed under a study on yellow fever vaccine responses in identical twins. This second study notes: Twins' vaccine T cell responses were reported to seem partly convergent and partly personalized.

This TCR derives from a young woman in good health. Sample: memory (CD45RO+) T cells sorted from blood.

The CDR3 nucleotides are TGTGCCAGCAGCTTAAACGCGGGAATATCGTACGAGCAGTACTTC. Its translation is CASSLNAGISYEQYF. This rearrangement joins TRBV7-2 to TRBJ2-7, with D tentatively TRBD2 (6 bases). The CDR3 contains 15 residues. The V gene's germline CDR1 is SGHTA and CDR2 FQGNSA. V was shortened by 2 bases and J by 4 bases, with 15 bases between the two germline ends.